This T cell receptor beta chain was identified in a study of regulatory T cells in long-lasting Graves disease. Germline values: CDR1 KGHDR, CDR2 SFDVKD. V shed 3 bases and J shed 4 bases, with 14 bases lying between them. The CDR3 runs to 16 residues. This clonotype was detected many times. Its antigen is as yet unknown. Relying on iRepertoire HTBI primers and Arm-PCR of CDR3 regions, the team built TCR beta libraries. TCRdb re-analysed the multiplex PCR reads in MiXCR, keeping a single row per CDR3 protein. This table holds 240,000 or so distinct CDR3 sequences, roughly a fifth found once. General observations from the study: Sample size, which was small, may have reduced accuracy.

Stated time point: newly diagnosed GD, antithyroid drugs for less than 3 months. PBMCs were the source of the RNA used for TCR sequencing. The clonotype originates from a female donor with Graves disease. This chain uses TRBV24-1 with TRBJ1-4; D call uncertain. Source: peripheral blood mononuclear cells (PBMCs), taken at new diagnosis, from a patient treated with antithyroid drugs. CDR3 in amino acids: CATSDPREPSNEKLFF. DNA of the CDR3: TGTGCCACCAGTGATCCCCGGGAGCCAAGTAATGAAAAACTGTTTTTT.